Each of the 22 T cell receptor beta chains below was sequenced from the same sample in a study of shared clonotypes between healthy human individuals. Measured with immunoSEQ multiplex PCR; TCRdb has only the in-frame clones, and not every one. This sample has 2.3 million or so clones, with 80% to 95% found just once. Input material: naive CD4+ T cells from PBMCs. The subset is: CD45RA+ positively selected. The source is a man aged 18 to 35 in good health. Some clones in this sample may be carry-over from other donors' samples.

V and J are TRBV30 and TRBJ2-3; D is unresolved. Per the germline V gene, CDR1 is GTSNPN and CDR2 is SVGIG (reference sequence). The CDR3 covers 11 residues. The germline V and J ends were trimmed by 0 bases and 7 bases, with 5 bases remaining between them. CDR3 in DNA: TGTGCCTGGAGTGTACTTTATACGCAGTATTTT. This encodes CAWSVLYTQYF. Full variable domain (remainder filled in from reference TRBV30 and TRBJ2-3): SQTIHQWPATLVQPVGSPLSLECTVEGTSNPNLYWYRQAAGRGLQLLFYSVGIGQISSEVPQNLSASRPQDRQFILSSKKLLLSDSGFYLCAWSVLYTQYFGPGTRLTVL.

This clone was seen a handful of times. The sample contains more than one DNA sequence encoding this CDR3. CDR3 coding DNA: TGCAGTGCTAGAGGCCAAGAGACCCAGTACTTC. Protein sequence: CSARGQETQYF. The genes are TRBV20-1 and TRBJ2-5; D is ambiguous. CDR1 is DFQATT, CDR2 SNEGSKA, per germline (reference sequence). V dropped 1 base and J dropped 1 base, with 1 base sitting between them. This CDR3 comprises 11 residues.

This clone was observed a single time. Additional DNA sequences in this sample encode the identical CDR3. This chain uses TRBV6-5 with TRBJ2-2, with unresolved D. The CDR3 covers 13 residues. The germline CDR1 and CDR2 sequences are MNHEY and SVGAGI. V gave up 6 bases and J gave up 0 bases, with 5 bases separating them. The CDR3 sequence: CASRRSNTGELFF. The DNA of the CDR3 is TGTGCCAGCAGGAGATCGAACACCGGGGAGCTGTTTTTT.

This clone was seen a single time. CDR3 sequence (DNA): TGCGCCAGCAGCTTGGCCGGCGGACAGGGAGAGACCCAGTACTTC. Protein product: CASSLAGGQGETQYF. V gene TRBV5-1 combines with J gene TRBJ2-5; TRBD1 agrees at 8 bases. The trim removed 0 bases at V and 4 bases at J, leaving 5 bases unmatched. Germline-derived CDR1 and CDR2 are SGHRS and YFSETQ. The CDR3 covers 15 residues.

This rearrangement joins TRBV5-1 to TRBJ2-1; 7 bases map to TRBD2. Unmatched junction bases numbered 11, after V lost 6 bases and J lost 5 bases. Looked up from germline, CDR1 is SGHRS and CDR2 is YFSETQ. The CDR3 consists of 15 residues. The CDR3 loop is CASTIGLADHNEQFF. The DNA for the CDR3 is TGCGCCAGCACCATCGGGCTAGCGGACCACAATGAGCAGTTCTTC.

The chain uses TRBV27 and TRBJ2-7, with 13 bases aligning to TRBD2. V lost 5 bases, J lost 3 bases, and 1 base stayed unmatched. Looked up from germline, CDR1 is MNHEY and CDR2 is SMNVEV (reference sequence). CDR3 length: 14 residues. This chain's CDR3 is CASSRTSGSYEQYF. In DNA, the CDR3 is TGTGCCAGCAGTCGGACTAGCGGGAGCTACGAGCAGTACTTC.

This chain links TRBV13 with TRBJ2-7, with D uncertain. CDR1 PRHDT and CDR2 FYEKMQ come from the germline V gene (reference sequence). Trimming removed 2 bases from V and 12 bases from J, with 14 bases in between. This CDR3 contains 12 residues. The CDR3 spells CASSLRDSRAYF. CDR3 nucleotides: TGTGCCAGCAGCTTAAGAGACTCCCGGGCGTACTTC.

This clone was seen once. V gene TRBV30 combines with J gene TRBJ2-7; the match to TRBD2 covers 11 bases. CDR3 size: 14 residues. The V gene's germline CDR1 is GTSNPN and CDR2 SVGIG (reference sequence). V gave up 4 bases and J gave up 6 bases; unmatched junction bases: 8. The CDR3 here is CAWTLAGALGEQYF. CDR3 sequence (DNA): TGTGCCTGGACACTAGCGGGAGCTCTTGGCGAGCAGTACTTC.

The rearrangement joins TRBV7-8 to TRBJ2-4; possible D gene TRBD2, 6 bases. V dropped 2 bases and J dropped 0 bases, with 14 bases sitting between them. Germline V lookup: CDR1 SGHVS, CDR2 FQNEAQ. The CDR3 is 17 amino acids. The chain's CDR3 is CASSLTGLHVAKNIQYF. In nucleotides, the CDR3 is TGTGCCAGCAGCTTAACGGGACTCCATGTAGCCAAAAACATTCAGTACTTC. Complete variable domain (other parts from reference TRBV7-8 and TRBJ2-4): GAGVSQSPRYKVAKRGQDVALRCDPISGHVSLFWYQQALGQGPEFLTYFQNEAQLDKSGLPSDRFFAERPEGSVSTLKIQRTQQEDSAVYLCASSLTGLHVAKNIQYFGAGTRLSVL.

The chain joins TRBV4-3 to TRBJ1-1; D gene uncertain. CDR1 LGHNA and CDR2 YSLEER come from the germline V gene. The CDR3 loop spans 13 amino acids. V lost 1 base, J lost 4 bases, and 7 bases lay in between. CDR3: CASSQGGVTEAFF. The DNA of the CDR3 is TGCGCCAGCAGCCAAGGAGGAGTCACTGAAGCTTTCTTT.

The V and J genes are TRBV30 and TRBJ1-5, with D perhaps matching TRBD1 (6 bases). V dropped 1 base and J dropped 9 bases, with 13 bases sitting between them. The V gene's germline CDR1 is GTSNPN and CDR2 SVGIG (reference sequence). This CDR3 is built from 13 residues. The CDR3 nucleotides read TGTGCCTGGAGTGAGACAGGATCTGGGCCCCAGCATTTT. Protein product: CAWSETGSGPQHF.

The rearrangement links TRBV10-3 to TRBJ1-2; TRBD1 matches 11 bases. The germline gives CDR1 ENHRY, CDR2 SYGVKD. The CDR3 consists of 17 residues. V shed 0 bases and J 8 bases; nucleotides not matched to a gene: 11. In nucleotides, the CDR3 is TGTGCCATCAGTGAGTCGAGGGACAGGGGGGCTCTTGAAGGCTACACCTTC. Its translation is CAISESRDRGALEGYTF.

This clone showed up just once. The same CDR3 also results from other DNA sequences found in this sample. The chain has TRBV6-1 and TRBJ2-7; 9 bases are shared with TRBD1. This CDR3 has 15 amino acids. Per germline, CDR1 MNHNS and CDR2 SASEGT. Trimming cost V 0 bases and J 2 bases; bases outside gene matches: 2. CDR3 in DNA: TGTGCCAGCAGTGAAGCCGGGACAGGGACCTACGAGCAGTACTTC. Translated: CASSEAGTGTYEQYF.

This sequence joins TRBV5-1 and TRBJ2-1; 14 bases fit TRBD2. The V and J ends lost 0 bases and 12 bases, in that order; junction bases with no gene match: 8. The CDR3 consists of 16 residues. Germline V gene data show CDR1 as SGHRS and CDR2 as YFSETQ. The CDR3 loop reads CASSLGLAGGPLGQFF. The CDR3 DNA reads TGCGCCAGCAGCTTGGGACTAGCGGGAGGGCCGCTAGGGCAGTTCTTC.

V is TRBV7-8 and J is TRBJ2-2, with 8 positions matching TRBD2. CDR1 is SGHVS, CDR2 FQNEAQ, per germline. V lost 2 bases to trimming and J lost 8 bases; unmatched junction nucleotides: 10. The CDR3 covers 16 residues. The CDR3 DNA reads as TGTGCCAGCAGCTTATTAGGAGCGGGAGTGAGTGGGGAGCTGTTTTTT. As protein: CASSLLGAGVSGELFF.

The chain links TRBV28 to TRBJ1-3; no reliable D call. The CDR3 has 17 amino acids. The germline V gene encodes CDR1 MDHEN and CDR2 SYDVKM. Trimming stripped 3 bases from V and 7 bases from J, with 22 bases between. CDR3 bases: TGTGCCAGCAGTTTTCGGGTAATCTTCAGGTCGGAGAACACCATATATTTT. Translation: CASSFRVIFRSENTIYF.

About this clone: Within the sample, other DNA sequences also encode this same CDR3. The V call is TRBV5-1, the J call TRBJ2-3; the match to TRBD2 covers 10 bases. Germline V gene data show CDR1 as SGHRS and CDR2 as YFSETQ. This CDR3 has 15 residues. The ends lost 1 base at V and 3 bases at J; junction bases unmatched: 2. The CDR3 sequence: CASSLLAGVTDTQYF. The CDR3 nucleotides are TGCGCCAGCAGCTTGCTAGCGGGAGTAACAGATACGCAGTATTTT.

The V call is TRBV13, the J call TRBJ2-3; the D is unclear. CDR3 length: 15 amino acids. V was cut by 3 bases and J by 4 bases, with 14 bases left in between. The germline gives CDR1 PRHDT, CDR2 FYEKMQ (reference sequence). CDR3 coding DNA: TGTGCCAGCAGCTTCCGTTATAGTGCGTCAGATACGCAGTATTTT. It translates to CASSFRYSASDTQYF.

This sequence joins TRBV6-5 and TRBJ2-7, with D perhaps being TRBD1 or TRBD2 (5 bases each). This CDR3 spans 15 amino acids. The V and J ends lost 0 bases and 0 bases respectively, with 9 bases between them. CDR1 and CDR2 (germline): MNHEY, SVGAGI. The CDR3 protein is CASSYSGATSYEQYF. For the CDR3, the DNA is TGTGCCAGCAGTTACTCCGGGGCGACCTCCTACGAGCAGTACTTC.

The chain uses TRBV28 and TRBJ2-1; 13 nucleotides line up with TRBD2. The junction had 7 bases not matched to a gene; V was cut back by 2 bases and J by 9 bases. This CDR3 spans 16 amino acids. From germline, CDR1 is MDHEN and CDR2 SYDVKM. The CDR3 nucleotides read TGTGCCAGCAGTTTACTCGGACTAGCGGGAGACCGTGAGCAGTTCTTC. This sequence encodes CASSLLGLAGDREQFF.

The chain combines TRBV27 with TRBJ1-1; D not certain. This CDR3 has 13 amino acids. V was clipped by 5 bases and J by 0 bases, with 7 bases between them. Germline loops: CDR1 MNHEY, CDR2 SMNVEV (reference sequence). In DNA, the CDR3 is TGTGCCAGCAGTAGCTCAGTGAACACTGAAGCTTTCTTT. Translating it yields CASSSSVNTEAFF.

The rearrangement joins TRBV2 to TRBJ2-2; D not resolved. Trimming removed 5 bases at V and 1 base at J, with 8 bases between. This CDR3 comprises 14 residues. Germline CDR1 SNHLY, CDR2 FYNNEI. The CDR3 sequence: CASSSLGNTGELFF. CDR3 in DNA: TGTGCCAGCAGTTCCCTAGGGAACACCGGGGAGCTGTTTTTT.